A selection of T cell receptor beta chains follows, all from one sample in a study of regulatory T cells. Some clones are missing from TCRdb's copy, which holds only in-frame ones; the method was immunoSEQ multiplex PCR. Of tens of thousands of clones listed, 88% are singletons. Sequencing was done on a sample of conventional CD4+ T cells sorted from blood. These receptors were taken from a child younger than 18 with CD3G deficiency. Each CDR3 is given with its conserved first and last residue. A D gene is named only where the DNA matches it firmly. The size field is filled for only some rows; it gives once, few, many or a size class.

V gene,clone size,J gene,D gene,CDR3 protein,CDR3 DNA
TRBV28,-,TRBJ2-1,TRBD1,CASSPTGVRNEQFF,TGTGCCAGCAGTCCCACAGGGGTGCGGAATGAGCAGTTCTTC
TRBV7-9,-,TRBJ2-7,TRBD2,CASSWGGHEQYF,TGTGCCAGCAGTTGGGGGGGACACGAGCAGTACTTC
TRBV28,-,TRBJ1-2,-,CASSPRQVYDYTF,TGTGCCAGCAGTCCTCGACAGGTGTATGACTACACCTTC
TRBV28,-,TRBJ2-7,TRBD2,CASSVSGRRNEQYF,TGTGCCAGCAGTGTTAGCGGGAGGAGAAACGAGCAGTACTTC
TRBV6-1,-,TRBJ2-4,-,CASRAGQTKNIQYF,TGTGCCAGCAGGGCGGGACAAACCAAAAACATTCAGTACTTC
TRBV7-9,-,TRBJ2-7,-,CASSLEAYEQYF,TGTGCCAGCAGCTTAGAAGCCTACGAGCAGTACTTC
TRBV6-1,-,TRBJ2-1,-,CASSERTVGHTSNEQFF,TGTGCCAGCAGTGAGAGGACCGTAGGCCATACAAGCAATGAGCAGTTCTTC
TRBV5-1,few,TRBJ2-5,TRBD2,CASSAGWTSGNRGPQETQYF,TGCGCCAGCAGCGCGGGTTGGACTAGCGGGAATAGAGGCCCACAAGAGACCCAGTACTTC
TRBV21-1,-,TRBJ2-7,-,CASSPGQSHEQYF,TGTGCCAGCTCACCGGGACAGTCCCACGAGCAGTACTTC
TRBV6-1,-,TRBJ2-7,TRBD1,CASSFRQGPYEQYF,TGTGCCAGCAGTTTTCGACAGGGACCCTACGAGCAGTACTTC
TRBV5-1,-,TRBJ2-2,-,CASSLLLSGELFF,TGCGCCAGCAGCTTGCTTCTCTCCGGGGAGCTGTTTTTT
TRBV7-9,few,TRBJ1-1,TRBD1,CASSLGSTGTTEAFF,TGTGCCAGCAGCTTGGGATCGACAGGGACCACTGAAGCTTTCTTT
TRBV11-2,-,TRBJ2-5,TRBD1,CASAQREGGPQETQYF,TGTGCCAGCGCGCAACGGGAAGGGGGCCCACAAGAGACCCAGTACTTC
TRBV11-3,-,TRBJ2-1,-,CASSFYGAYNEQFF,TGTGCCAGCAGCTTTTACGGGGCCTACAATGAGCAGTTCTTC
TRBV20-1,once,TRBJ2-7,-,CSASTGYEQYF,TGCAGTGCCAGTACAGGGTACGAGCAGTACTTC
TRBV7-9,-,TRBJ2-2,-,CASSPSTRYTGELFF,TGTGCCAGCAGCCCCTCGACTAGATACACCGGGGAGCTGTTTTTT
TRBV19,-,TRBJ1-2,-,CASSIPGYGSKLRGYTF,TGTGCCAGTAGTATCCCGGGCTACGGCTCCAAACTTCGTGGCTACACCTTC
TRBV5-1,-,TRBJ1-2,-,CASSLGLGGLGYTF,TGCGCCAGCAGCTTGGGCCTAGGGGGGCTTGGCTACACCTTC
TRBV28,-,TRBJ2-5,-,CASSPHGRGQETQYF,TGTGCCAGCAGCCCCCACGGTCGGGGGCAAGAGACCCAGTACTTC
TRBV6-4,-,TRBJ2-7,-,CASSLWDPPEGEQYF,TGTGCCAGCAGTTTGTGGGACCCCCCGGAGGGCGAGCAGTACTTC
TRBV6-6,-,TRBJ2-2,TRBD2,CASKHGLAGTGELFF,TGTGCCAGCAAGCACGGACTAGCGGGTACTGGGGAGCTGTTTTTT
TRBV6-6,-,TRBJ2-3,-,CASSYSSTVDTQYF,TGTGCCAGCAGTTATTCCTCGACAGTAGATACGCAGTATTTT
TRBV6-1,-,TRBJ1-1,-,CASSKQGNTEAFF,TGTGCCAGCAGTAAACAGGGGAACACTGAAGCTTTCTTT
TRBV6-1,-,TRBJ2-1,-,CASSESRGNEQFF,TGTGCCAGCAGTGAAAGTCGGGGCAATGAGCAGTTCTTC
TRBV6-1,-,TRBJ1-1,-,CASSSWQAYNTEAFF,TGTGCCAGCAGCTCCTGGCAGGCCTATAACACTGAAGCTTTCTTT
TRBV5-1,-,TRBJ1-1,TRBD1,CASRETGKTEAFF,TGCGCCAGTCGCGAGACAGGGAAAACTGAAGCTTTCTTT
TRBV18,-,TRBJ2-7,TRBD2,CASSPGTTARQYF,TGTGCCAGCTCACCCGGGACTACAGCTAGGCAGTACTTC
TRBV19,-,TRBJ2-2,TRBD2,CASSSRGRAGELFF,TGTGCCAGTAGTTCTAGAGGGAGGGCCGGGGAGCTGTTTTTT
TRBV5-1,-,TRBJ2-1,-,CASRSGQYNEQFF,TGCGCCAGCAGATCCGGACAGTACAATGAGCAGTTCTTC
TRBV20-1,-,TRBJ2-5,-,CSARLQETQYF,TGCAGTGCTAGACTGCAAGAGACCCAGTACTTC
TRBV11-2,-,TRBJ2-7,-,CASSFAPLTGSYEQYF,TGTGCCAGCAGCTTTGCCCCGTTGACAGGTTCCTACGAGCAGTACTTC
TRBV6-1,once,TRBJ2-3,TRBD1,CATETGLGTDTQYF,TGTGCCACCGAGACAGGGCTGGGGACAGATACGCAGTATTTT
TRBV6-1,-,TRBJ1-2,-,CASSRDLYGYTF,TGTGCCAGCAGTCGGGACCTCTATGGCTACACCTTC
TRBV5-1,-,TRBJ2-1,TRBD1,CASSSTGTVHEQFF,TGCGCCAGCAGCTCTACCGGGACAGTCCATGAGCAGTTCTTC
TRBV6-1,-,TRBJ2-6,TRBD1,CASQGDGKGANVLTF,TGTGCCAGTCAGGGGGACGGCAAAGGGGCCAACGTCCTGACTTTC
TRBV28,-,TRBJ2-3,-,CASTGADLTDTQYF,TGTGCCAGCACCGGGGCAGATCTGACAGATACGCAGTATTTT